These 27 T cell receptor beta chains came from one sample sequenced in a study of blood T cell repertoires in COVID-19. Here immunoSEQ multiplex PCR was the method, and the copy in TCRdb shows in-frame clones only, minus some. The sample gives about 400,000 clones, 88% of which show up once; roughly 1.9% is in the top ten. The specimen sequenced was PBMCs or T cells enriched from blood (not recorded which). These receptors originate from a middle-aged woman with acute COVID-19.

This clone was detected ten times or more. Other DNA sequences from this sample encode an identical CDR3 as well. The gene calls are TRBV12-3 or TRBV12-4 and TRBJ1-2; D is unclear. The CDR3 runs to 13 residues. V was shortened by 4 bases and J by 0 bases, with 6 bases between the two germline ends. CDR3 residues: CASSSGTNYGYTF. The CDR3 nucleotides are TGTGCCAGCAGTTCCGGGACTAACTATGGCTACACCTTC.

The chain uses TRBV24-1 and TRBJ1-5; 10 bases are a match to TRBD1. Trimming at V came to 7 bases and at J to 7 bases, leaving 6 bases not matched to a gene. The CDR3 is 14 residues long. Germline CDR1 and CDR2: KGHDR and SFDVKD. In DNA form, the CDR3 reads TGTGCCACCAGCCCCGGGACAGGGGAACAGCCCCAGCATTTT. Translating gives CATSPGTGEQPQHF.

The rearrangement links TRBV7-2 to TRBJ1-3; no clear D. This CDR3 is built from 16 residues. Germline lookup yields CDR1 SGHTA and CDR2 FQGNSA. V was pared by 0 bases and J by 5 bases, with 14 bases between. The CDR3 DNA reads as TGTGCCAGCAGCTTAGCGGGCACAGTCCCCCGAAACACCATATATTTT. Amino acids: CASSLAGTVPRNTIYF. Variable domain in full (rest from reference TRBV7-2 and TRBJ1-3): GAGVSQSPSNKVTEKGKDVELRCDPISGHTALYWYRQSLGQGLEFLIYFQGNSAPDKSGLPSDRFSAERTGGSVSTLTIQRTQQEDSAVYLCASSLAGTVPRNTIYFGEGSWLTVV.

This clone was found once. The chain employs TRBV5-1 and TRBJ1-6; D unclear. V dropped 4 bases and J dropped 5 bases, with 13 bases sitting between them. CDR3 length equals 15 residues. Germline-derived CDR1 and CDR2 are SGHRS and YFSETQ. The CDR3 protein is CASSESGFNNSPLHF. CDR3 bases: TGCGCCAGCAGCGAGTCGGGGTTTAATAATTCACCCCTCCACTTT.

The chain links TRBV4-1 to TRBJ1-6; D is undetermined. The germline gives CDR1 MGHRA, CDR2 YSYEKL. CDR3 size: 15 residues. The V end lost 0 bases, the J end lost 7 bases, and 10 bases lay between the germline ends. The CDR3 DNA reads TGCGCCAGCAGCCAAGACGAGGGTAGGAATTCACCCCTCCACTTT. It codes for CASSQDEGRNSPLHF.

The chain carries TRBV29-1 and TRBJ2-5, with 8 bases fitting TRBD1. V dropped 3 bases and J dropped 5; count of bases not matched to a gene: 8. The V gene's germline CDR1 is SQVTM and CDR2 ANQGSEA. The CDR3 contains 14 residues. CDR3 loop: CSVDIGTGGETQYF. In DNA, the CDR3 is TGCAGCGTTGATATAGGGACAGGAGGGGAGACCCAGTACTTC.

This rearrangement joins TRBV6-1 to TRBJ1-2; D is uncertain. The CDR3 totals 15 residues. Germline-derived CDR1 and CDR2 are MNHNS and SASEGT. With 1 base removed from V and 4 bases from J, the gap between germline ends came to 13 bases. The DNA of the CDR3 is TGTGCCAGCAGTGAAGGGATCAGGCTGATCTATGGCTACACCTTC. Protein: CASSEGIRLIYGYTF.

V and J are TRBV5-1 and TRBJ1-2, with D possibly matching TRBD1 (6 bases). There are 17 residues in the CDR3. CDR1 SGHRS and CDR2 YFSETQ come from the germline V gene. Trimming shortened V by 3 bases and J by 5 bases, and 23 bases separated the two germline ends. CDR3 loop: CASSSGAPTQMRYGYTF. Here the CDR3 DNA reads TGCGCCAGCAGCTCAGGGGCCCCAACGCAGATGAGGTATGGCTACACCTTC.

The V gene is TRBV3-1 (or the pseudogene TRBV3-2), the J gene TRBJ2-5; no clear D gene. Trimming left V 0 bases short and J 5 bases short, with 4 bases between. Germline CDR1 is LGHDT and CDR2 is YNNKEL (reference sequence). The CDR3 is 12 amino acids. The DNA of the CDR3 is TGTGCCAGCAGCCAAGATATGGAGACCCAGTACTTC. It encodes CASSQDMETQYF.

This chain uses TRBV4-1 with TRBJ1-5; possible D gene TRBD1, 5 bases. V dropped 0 bases and J dropped 6 bases, with 9 bases sitting between them. Germline V CDR1 and CDR2: MGHRA, YSYEKL. The CDR3 sequence is 14 residues long. Here the CDR3 reads CASSQDRVAQPQHF. The CDR3 nucleotides are TGCGCCAGCAGCCAAGACAGGGTGGCTCAGCCCCAGCATTTT.

The rearrangement links TRBV27 to TRBJ1-1; TRBD1 is a possible D gene (5 bases). Germline CDR1 MNHEY, CDR2 SMNVEV (reference sequence). CDR3 size: 14 residues. Trimming pared 6 bases from V and 4 bases from J, leaving 15 bases between. This CDR3 is CASRSGGSGTEAFF. DNA of the CDR3: TGTGCCAGCAGGTCTGGGGGGTCGGGCACTGAAGCTTTCTTT.

The chain joins TRBV3-1 (or the pseudogene TRBV3-2) to TRBJ2-5; 8 nucleotides line up with TRBD2. The CDR3 is 16 residues long. Germline-derived CDR1 and CDR2 are LGHDT and YNNKEL (reference sequence). The V and J ends lost 0 bases and 5 bases, in that order; junction bases with no gene match: 8. This chain's CDR3 is CASSQDRLAGGETQYF. CDR3 in DNA: TGTGCCAGCAGCCAAGATAGGCTAGCGGGTGGGGAGACCCAGTACTTC.

The chain employs TRBV9 and TRBJ2-5, with a weak D call TRBD1 (6 bases). Between the trimmed V and J ends, which lost 0 bases and 2 bases, there was a span of 14 bases. Germline CDR1 is SGDLS and CDR2 is YYNGEE. This CDR3 is 16 amino acids long. For the CDR3, the DNA is TGTGCCAGCAGCGTAGGTGAGGGGGTAGGACAAGAGACCCAGTACTTC. Translation: CASSVGEGVGQETQYF.

The chain has TRBV11-2 and TRBJ2-7; no definite D call. Trimming stripped 3 bases from V and 0 bases from J, with 6 bases between. The germline V gene encodes CDR1 SGHAT and CDR2 FQNNGV. This CDR3 has 13 amino acids. The CDR3 DNA reads TGTGCCAGCAGCTTTGCCAGCTCCTACGAGCAGTACTTC. It translates to CASSFASSYEQYF.

The J gene is TRBJ2-7, the V gene TRBV5-1; D is perhaps TRBD1 (6 bases). Between the trimmed V and J ends, which lost 6 bases and 3 bases, there was a span of 19 bases. This CDR3 has 15 residues. Germline values: CDR1 SGHRS, CDR2 YFSETQ. The CDR3 DNA reads as TGCGCCAGCAAGGCCTCCCCAGGGGCGAACTACGAGCAGTACTTC. It encodes CASKASPGANYEQYF.

The CDR3 is CASNALTGEEVYTF. Here the CDR3 DNA reads TGTGCCAGCAATGCACTGACCGGAGAGGAGGTCTACACCTTC. The chain uses TRBV6-5 and TRBJ1-2; D unclear. The CDR3 is 14 amino acids. Germline CDR1 is MNHEY and CDR2 is SVGAGI. V shed 7 bases and J shed 10 bases, with 22 bases lying between them.

The V gene is TRBV4-1, the J gene TRBJ2-1, with 7 positions matching TRBD2. Germline V gene data show CDR1 as MGHRA and CDR2 as YSYEKL. Trimming removed 1 base from V and 3 bases from J; junction bases left unmatched: 6. The CDR3 loop spans 16 amino acids. The CDR3 region is CASSQVRLAVYNEQFF. The DNA of the CDR3 is TGCGCCAGCAGCCAAGTTCGCCTAGCGGTCTACAATGAGCAGTTCTTC.

The rearrangement links TRBV2 to TRBJ1-3; maybe TRBD1 (5 bases). Deletions cut 6 bases from V and 0 bases from J, with 15 bases between. Germline loops: CDR1 SNHLY, CDR2 FYNNEI. The CDR3 is 16 residues long. The CDR3 DNA follows: TGTGCCAGCAGGACCCAAGCGGGGGGCTCTGGAAACACCATATATTTT. Translation gives CASRTQAGGSGNTIYF.

CDR3 coding DNA: TGCAGTGCTAGTCTGAACAGTAATTCACCCCTCCACTTT. As protein: CSASLNSNSPLHF. This chain connects TRBV20-1 to TRBJ1-6; unclear D gene. The CDR3 runs 13 residues. Germline lookup yields CDR1 DFQATT and CDR2 SNEGSKA (reference sequence). Deletions cut 3 bases from V and 6 bases from J, with 9 bases between.

This sequence joins TRBV9 and TRBJ2-3; D is perhaps TRBD2 (7 bases). The CDR3 totals 17 residues. V was clipped by 3 bases and J by 6 bases, with 23 bases between them. The germline V gene encodes CDR1 SGDLS and CDR2 YYNGEE. CDR3 in DNA: TGTGCCAGCAGCGCCAGGATCGGCGGGGGCCATCCGGATACGCAGTATTTT. The encoded protein is CASSARIGGGHPDTQYF.

The chain is built from TRBV5-4 and TRBJ2-1; 10 nucleotides match TRBD2. With V trimmed by 4 bases and J by 4 bases, 14 bases remained unmatched. Germline lookup yields CDR1 SGHNT and CDR2 YYREEE (reference sequence). The length of the CDR3 is 18 residues. CDR3 loop: CASSPREAGGPKYNEQFF. The CDR3 nucleotides are TGTGCCAGCAGCCCGCGGGAAGCGGGGGGGCCGAAGTACAATGAGCAGTTCTTC.

V and J are TRBV30 and TRBJ1-6, with TRBD1 identical over 8 bases. Germline CDR1 is GTSNPN and CDR2 is SVGIG (reference sequence). Trimming cost V 2 bases and J 9 bases; bases outside gene matches: 9. The CDR3 has 15 residues. The CDR3 DNA sequence: TGTGCCTGGAGTATCTCAACAGGGGGTGGTTCACCCCTCCACTTT. This codes for CAWSISTGGGSPLHF.

The rearrangement uses TRBV6-6 and TRBJ1-2; TRBD1 agrees at 7 bases. Losses at the gene ends were 2 bases for V and 4 bases for J; bases not matched to a gene: 4. The CDR3 totals 14 residues. Germline values: CDR1 MNHNY, CDR2 SVGAGI (reference sequence). The CDR3 region is CASSYAGGTYGYTF. As DNA, the CDR3 is TGTGCCAGCAGTTACGCAGGGGGAACCTATGGCTACACCTTC.

The rearrangement joins TRBV30 to TRBJ1-2; 8 bases fit TRBD1. The CDR3 has 15 residues. J gave up 4 bases and V 3 bases, and 10 bases lay outside the gene matches. Germline CDR1 is GTSNPN and CDR2 is SVGIG (reference sequence). The CDR3 coding sequence is TGTGCCTGGAGCGACGAAGGACAGGGCAGCTATGGCTACACCTTC. Translation gives CAWSDEGQGSYGYTF.

The chain employs TRBV18 and TRBJ2-1, with a weak D call TRBD1 (5 bases). This CDR3 is built from 15 residues. Trimming cost V 0 bases and J 4 bases, with 10 bases left between them. Germline V gene sequence: CDR1 KGHSH, CDR2 LQKENI. The CDR3 reads CASSPPVQAYNEQFF. For the CDR3, the DNA is TGTGCCAGCTCACCACCGGTACAGGCGTACAATGAGCAGTTCTTC.

V gene TRBV18 combines with J gene TRBJ2-5; D is unresolved. The CDR3 totals 15 residues. Trimming removed 3 bases from V and 2 bases from J, with 13 bases in between. The germline CDR1 and CDR2 sequences are KGHSH and LQKENI. In DNA, the CDR3 is TGTGCCAGCTCACCCCCGTTAGGAGATCAAGAGACCCAGTACTTC. It is translated as CASSPPLGDQETQYF.

J is TRBJ1-1 and V is TRBV9; possibly TRBD1 for D (5 bases). Germline values: CDR1 SGDLS, CDR2 YYNGEE. The CDR3 runs to 14 residues. Trimming removed 0 bases at V and 4 bases at J, with 10 bases between. CDR3 DNA: TGTGCCAGCAGCGTAGGTCAGGGTCCCACTGAAGCTTTCTTT. Protein sequence: CASSVGQGPTEAFF.